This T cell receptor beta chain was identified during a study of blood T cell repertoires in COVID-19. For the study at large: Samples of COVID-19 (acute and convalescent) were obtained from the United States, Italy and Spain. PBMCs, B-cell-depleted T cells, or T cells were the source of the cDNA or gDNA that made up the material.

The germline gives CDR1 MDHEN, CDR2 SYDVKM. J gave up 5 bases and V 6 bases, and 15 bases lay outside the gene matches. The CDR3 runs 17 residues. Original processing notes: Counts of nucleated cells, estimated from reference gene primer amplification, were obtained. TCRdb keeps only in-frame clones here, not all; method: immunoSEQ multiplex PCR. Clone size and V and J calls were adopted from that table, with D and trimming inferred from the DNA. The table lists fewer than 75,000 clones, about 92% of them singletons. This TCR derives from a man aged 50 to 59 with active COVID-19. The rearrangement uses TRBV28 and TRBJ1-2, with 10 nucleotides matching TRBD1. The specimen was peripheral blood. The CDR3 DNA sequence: TGTGCCAGCAGCACAGATCGGGACAGGGGACCCTATTATGGCTACACCTTC. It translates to CASSTDRDRGPYYGYTF.